This T cell receptor (beta chain) was sequenced in a study of Ad26.COV2.S vaccination and SARS-CoV-2 variants. This sample's treatment: approximately 18 received Ad26.COV2.S at low or high dose, single or two shots; 5 received placebo; per-sample allocation not given. All samples were drawn on day 63, counting from the first vaccine or placebo injection. V was trimmed by 1 base and J by 2 bases, leaving 8 bases between them. Germline CDR1 SGHAT, CDR2 FQNNGV. The CDR3 spans 14 residues. This clone was seen only once. Sequenced by immunoSEQ multiplex PCR; TCRdb stores in-frame clones only, minus some. The sample records around 370,000 clones, about 88% being singletons.

This sequence joins TRBV11-2 and TRBJ1-1; D is uncertain. The sample was peripheral blood, taken in a trial of Ad26.COV2.S vaccine versus placebo. The sequence came from a person between 18 and 60 years old who received the Ad26.COV2.S COVID-19 vaccine or a placebo. The CDR3 sequence: CASSLVHQNTEAFF. CDR3 in DNA: TGTGCCAGCAGCTTAGTACACCAAAACACTGAAGCTTTCTTT.